This T cell receptor (beta chain) was obtained from a study of cytomegalovirus exposure and HLA in healthy donors. Findings of the study overall: A missense variant in DCLRE1C was later tied to TCR beta V- and J-gene trimming.

The V gene end was trimmed by 1 base and the J gene end by 6 bases; junction bases not matched to a gene: 9. The CDR3 is 17 amino acids. The germline V gene has CDR1 ENHRY and CDR2 SYGVKD. Note on this clone: Its antigen is as yet unknown.

The study ran its PCR with 60 Vbeta and 13 Jbeta primers. Libraries were prepared by immunoSEQ multiplex PCR; TCRdb keeps only in-frame clonotypes and omits some of them. The sample lists 150,000 to 200,000 clones, 80% to 90% occurring once. This chain joins TRBV10-3 and TRBJ2-1; 10 bases map to TRBD2. Sequenced sample: PBMCs. This clonotype was obtained from a woman between 18 and 29 years old in good health and CMV-seronegative. The CDR3 DNA follows: TGTGCCATCAGTGAGTGGTGGGGACTAGCGAGGGCCAATGAGCAGTTCTTC. It codes for CAISEWWGLARANEQFF.